The 11 T cell receptor beta chains presented below share a single source sample, sequenced in a study of identifying expanded T cells in peripheral blood. Using immunoSEQ multiplex PCR, the repertoire was profiled, and TCRdb retains in-frame clones only, with some absent. Among 60,000 to 65,000 clones listed, approximately 80% were seen once. The sequenced sample consisted of blood. The receptors shown here come from a person aged 18-70 years in good health.

This rearrangement joins TRBV11-2 to TRBJ2-5, with a tentative D call TRBD1 (5 bases). The CDR3 covers 14 residues. Germline CDR1 SGHAT, CDR2 FQNNGV. The V gene lost 3 bases and the J gene lost 5 bases, with 13 bases spanning the gap. The CDR3 protein is CASSFPQGFETQYF. CDR3 coding DNA: TGTGCCAGCAGCTTCCCCCAGGGTTTCGAGACCCAGTACTTC.

This clone was recorded once. The rearrangement links TRBV28 to TRBJ2-7; D tentatively reads TRBD1 or TRBD2 (5 bases each). V lost 6 bases and J 1 base, leaving 19 bases between the germline ends. Germline CDR1 and CDR2: MDHEN and SYDVKM. The CDR3 extends over 16 amino acids. DNA of the CDR3: TGTGCCAGCAGAGACCCCGGGGCGCGGTCGTCCTACGAGCAGTACTTC. This codes for CASRDPGARSSYEQYF.

This chain joins TRBV7-6 and TRBJ2-5, with D perhaps TRBD1 (5 bases). With 5 bases removed from V and 3 bases from J, the gap between germline ends came to 7 bases. This CDR3 is built from 12 residues. Germline loops: CDR1 SGHVS, CDR2 FNYEAQ. CDR3 sequence (DNA): TGTGCCAGCAGCCAGGGCAAAGAGACCCAGTACTTC. Its protein product is CASSQGKETQYF.

Written as DNA, the CDR3 is TGTGCCAGCTCACCAACTGACAGTTGGACCGGGGAGCTGTTTTTT. Its protein product is CASSPTDSWTGELFF. The gene calls are TRBV18 and TRBJ2-2; D is perhaps TRBD1 (5 bases). Germline-derived CDR1 and CDR2 are KGHSH and LQKENI. The CDR3 contains 15 residues. V was pared by 2 bases and J by 5 bases, with 12 bases between.

This chain connects TRBV7-8 to TRBJ1-5, with TRBD1 identical over 10 bases. V lost 6 bases and J lost 5; bases outside the gene matches: 10. Looked up from germline, CDR1 is SGHVS and CDR2 is FQNEAQ. The CDR3 loop spans 16 amino acids. The CDR3 DNA is TGTGCCAGCAGTCGGGGCGTGGGGACAGGGGATCAGCCCCAGCATTTT. Protein: CASSRGVGTGDQPQHF. Variable domain in full (rest from reference TRBV7-8 and TRBJ1-5): GAGVSQSPRYKVAKRGQDVALRCDPISGHVSLFWYQQALGQGPEFLTYFQNEAQLDKSGLPSDRFFAERPEGSVSTLKIQRTQQEDSAVYLCASSRGVGTGDQPQHFGDGTRLSIL.

CDR3 bases: TGTGCCAGCAGTGAACGACTCCCAGGAGATACGCAGTATTTT. Its translation is CASSERLPGDTQYF. This chain uses TRBV2 with TRBJ2-3, with D hard to call. Trimming removed 2 bases at V and 5 bases at J, with 11 bases between. CDR1 is SNHLY and CDR2 is FYNNEI in the germline V gene. The CDR3 totals 14 residues.

Remarks on this clone: A junction end diverges from the germline sequence, so it may reflect a read error. The chain uses TRBV7-9 and TRBJ1-1; D unclear. The CDR3 has 14 amino acids. CDR1 is SEHNR, CDR2 FQNEAQ, per germline (reference sequence). CDR3 coding DNA: TGTGCCAGCACCTTAGTCGCTTCGAACACTGAAGCTTTCTTT. This sequence encodes CASTLVASNTEAFF.

The V call is TRBV27, the J call TRBJ1-2, with D hard to call. This CDR3 is 13 amino acids long. Trimming shortened V by 5 bases and J by 0 bases, and 7 bases separated the two germline ends. In germline, CDR1 is MNHEY, CDR2 SMNVEV (reference sequence). The CDR3 nucleotides are TGTGCCAGCAGTCGCGGTTCTAACTATGGCTACACCTTC. Amino acids: CASSRGSNYGYTF.

The V and J genes are TRBV30 and TRBJ1-3, with unresolved D. CDR3 length: 14 amino acids. V gave up 3 bases and J gave up 0 bases, with 9 bases separating them. Germline V gives CDR1 GTSNPN, CDR2 SVGIG (reference sequence). CDR3 DNA: TGTGCCTGGAGGAGGACGGCCTCTGGAAACACCATATATTTT. Translating it yields CAWRRTASGNTIYF.

CDR3: CASSARGDTQYF. CDR3 nucleotides: TGTGCCAGCAGTGCCAGGGGAGATACGCAGTATTTT. V is TRBV6-1 and J is TRBJ2-3; D might be TRBD1 (6 bases). In germline, CDR1 is MNHNS, CDR2 SASEGT. The V and J ends lost 4 bases and 5 bases respectively, with 7 bases between them. There are 12 residues in the CDR3.

The rearrangement links TRBV30 to TRBJ2-2, with 13 bases lining up with TRBD2. This CDR3 has 17 amino acids. Per germline, CDR1 GTSNPN and CDR2 SVGIG (reference sequence). V lost 1 base to trimming and J lost 7 bases; unmatched junction nucleotides: 9. The DNA of the CDR3 is TGTGCCTGGAGTGGGTGGACTAGCGGGAGAAAGGTCGGGGAGCTGTTTTTT. It specifies CAWSGWTSGRKVGELFF. The whole variable domain, filled in from reference TRBV30 and TRBJ2-2, reads SQTIHQWPATLVQPVGSPLSLECTVEGTSNPNLYWYRQAAGRGLQLLFYSVGIGQISSEVPQNLSASRPQDRQFILSSKKLLLSDSGFYLCAWSGWTSGRKVGELFFGEGSRLTVL.